The 32 T cell receptor beta chains listed next were all sequenced from one sample in a study of blood T cell repertoires in COVID-19. Profiling relied on immunoSEQ multiplex PCR, and the TCRdb table lists in-frame clones only, not all of them. The table includes fewer than 250,000 clones, 65% to 90% detected once. The source material was PBMCs or T cells enriched from blood (not recorded which). The receptors come from a woman aged 50 to 60 with acute COVID-19.

V is TRBV11-2 and J is TRBJ2-1; TRBD2 agrees at 7 bases. Per germline, CDR1 SGHAT and CDR2 FQNNGV. Germline trimming cut 5 bases from V and 4 bases from J; bases unmatched to any gene: 11. CDR3 length: 16 amino acids. The CDR3, as DNA: TGTGCCAGCAGCGCGTCTTCGGGGGGTTATTACAATGAGCAGTTCTTC. It specifies CASSASSGGYYNEQFF.

The chain joins TRBV7-3 to TRBJ2-3, with D uncertain. V lost 4 bases and J 4 bases, leaving 9 bases between the germline ends. Germline CDR1 reads SGHTA; CDR2 reads FQGTGA. This CDR3 comprises 13 residues. CDR3 nucleotide sequence: TGTGCCAGCAGCTCCTACGGTGCAGATACGCAGTATTTT. This sequence encodes CASSSYGADTQYF.

This clone was observed a handful of times. This chain connects TRBV10-2 to TRBJ1-6; D not certain. V was cut by 6 bases and J by 9 bases, with 9 bases left in between. In germline, CDR1 is WSHSY, CDR2 SAAADI. CDR3 size: 12 residues. The CDR3 nucleotides read TGCGCCAGCAGGGTAGAGGCTTCACCCCTCCACTTT. Translation gives CASRVEASPLHF.

The chain joins TRBV5-4 to TRBJ1-2; 8 nucleotides agree with TRBD1. Per the germline V gene, CDR1 is SGHNT and CDR2 is YYREEE (reference sequence). The V gene end was trimmed by 1 base and the J gene end by 5 bases; junction bases not matched to a gene: 13. The CDR3 contains 17 residues. As DNA, the CDR3 is TGTGCCAGCAGCTTGCCTCTTCTAGGACAGGGTTCTTATGGCTACACCTTC. This gives the protein CASSLPLLGQGSYGYTF.

The rearrangement uses TRBV5-1 and TRBJ1-1; D unclear. V shed 4 bases and J shed 3 bases, with 10 bases lying between them. The CDR3 is 13 residues long. Per germline, CDR1 SGHRS and CDR2 YFSETQ. The CDR3, as DNA: TGCGCCAGCAGCCCGGAGGGTTACACTGAAGCTTTCTTT. Its protein product is CASSPEGYTEAFF.

The CDR3 sequence is CAITGDGYEQYF. The CDR3 nucleotides are TGTGCCATCACAGGGGACGGCTACGAGCAGTACTTC. V gene TRBV10-3 combines with J gene TRBJ2-7; D is perhaps TRBD1 (6 bases). CDR1 and CDR2 (germline): ENHRY, SYGVKD. The ends were cut back, 7 bases at V and 3 bases at J, with 10 bases in the middle. This CDR3 region has 12 residues.

The rearrangement joins TRBV2 to TRBJ1-1; 9 nucleotides align to TRBD1. Germline CDR1 is SNHLY and CDR2 is FYNNEI. V shed 5 bases, J shed 2 bases, and the junction held 3 bases outside the gene matches. The CDR3 totals 14 residues. Here the CDR3 reads CASSPGQGNTEAFF. CDR3 coding DNA: TGTGCCAGCAGTCCGGGACAGGGAAACACTGAAGCTTTCTTT.

V and J are TRBV9 and TRBJ1-2; D is undetermined. The CDR3 loop spans 15 amino acids. Per germline, CDR1 SGDLS and CDR2 YYNGEE. Trimming took off 1 base at V and 4 bases at J, with 14 bases between the two ends. Here the CDR3 reads CASSVTQAEAYGYTF. For the CDR3, the DNA is TGTGCCAGCAGCGTAACTCAAGCGGAGGCCTATGGCTACACCTTC.

The sample holds one count of this clone. J is TRBJ2-1 and V is TRBV5-4; D perhaps matches TRBD2 (5 bases). From germline, CDR1 is SGHNT and CDR2 YYREEE (reference sequence). The V and J ends lost 2 bases and 4 bases respectively, with 7 bases between them. The CDR3 contains 13 residues. CDR3 coding DNA: TGTGCCAGCAGCTTCGGACTGTACAATGAGCAGTTCTTC. Amino acid sequence: CASSFGLYNEQFF.

The genes are TRBV4-3 and TRBJ2-3; 11 bases align to TRBD2. The CDR3 has 17 residues. V lost 1 base and J lost 5; bases outside the gene matches: 8. Per germline, CDR1 LGHNA and CDR2 YSLEER. DNA of the CDR3: TGCGCCAGCAGCCAAGCCAAGGGGCTAGCGGGGGGAGATACGCAGTATTTT. It specifies CASSQAKGLAGGDTQYF.

This clone was recorded only once. The V call is TRBV7-2, the J call TRBJ1-6; 8 positions match TRBD1. CDR3 length equals 15 residues. The V and J ends lost 5 bases and 6 bases, in that order; junction bases with no gene match: 6. Germline V gene data show CDR1 as SGHTA and CDR2 as FQGNSA. CDR3 amino acids: CASSQVGQGNSPLHF. The CDR3 DNA reads TGTGCCAGCAGCCAGGTTGGACAGGGTAATTCACCCCTCCACTTT.

The chain employs TRBV5-1 and TRBJ1-5, with D unresolved. The CDR3 contains 14 residues. V was shortened by 1 base and J by 3 bases, with 8 bases between the two germline ends. Germline assignment: CDR1 SGHRS and CDR2 YFSETQ. CDR3 sequence: CASSLSGHNQPQHF. The CDR3 coding sequence is TGCGCCAGCAGCTTGTCAGGCCACAATCAGCCCCAGCATTTT.

The rearrangement joins TRBV30 to TRBJ1-1, with no clear D. Trimming cost V 2 bases and J 1 base, with 14 bases left between them. Germline V gene lookup returns CDR1 GTSNPN and CDR2 SVGIG (reference sequence). This CDR3 spans 15 amino acids. In nucleotides, the CDR3 is TGTGCCTGGAGTTCTGGTTTTGTCGGGAACACTGAAGCTTTCTTT. Translating gives CAWSSGFVGNTEAFF.

This rearrangement joins TRBV6-5 to TRBJ2-1; D may be TRBD2 (5 bases). The V gene's germline CDR1 is MNHEY and CDR2 SVGAGI. The ends were cut back, 6 bases at V and 0 bases at J, with 12 bases in the middle. The length of the CDR3 is 15 residues. The CDR3 bases are TGTGCCAGCAGCCGTACTAGTGGCTCCTACAATGAGCAGTTCTTC. Translating it yields CASSRTSGSYNEQFF.

The chain carries TRBV4-1 and TRBJ1-2; 8 bases are shared with TRBD1. Germline lookup yields CDR1 MGHRA and CDR2 YSYEKL. The CDR3 spans 16 residues. J gave up 4 bases and V 1 base, and 8 bases lay outside the gene matches. In DNA, the CDR3 is TGCGCCAGCAGCCAAGCGGGGGACAGGTTAACCTATGGCTACACCTTC. It specifies CASSQAGDRLTYGYTF.

The rearrangement links TRBV7-9 to TRBJ2-1; D gene unclear. The CDR3 runs to 16 residues. The V end lost 1 base, the J end lost 4 bases, and 14 bases lay between the germline ends. Germline V gene sequence: CDR1 SEHNR, CDR2 FQNEAQ (reference sequence). CDR3 in amino acids: CASSLVLQEWYNEQFF. The CDR3 DNA sequence: TGTGCCAGCAGCTTAGTCCTCCAGGAATGGTACAATGAGCAGTTCTTC.

The chain uses TRBV25-1 and TRBJ1-1; D is uncertain. CDR3 length: 15 amino acids. Trimming cost V 6 bases and J 2 bases, with 16 bases left between them. From germline, CDR1 is MGHDK and CDR2 SYGVNS. Written as DNA, the CDR3 is TGTGCCAGCAGCCCCTCGGTGGTTTCCAACACTGAAGCTTTCTTT. Translation gives CASSPSVVSNTEAFF.

This sequence joins TRBV3-1 (or the pseudogene TRBV3-2) and TRBJ2-5; D is possibly TRBD1 (6 bases). The CDR3 length is 17 residues. The V gene's germline CDR1 is LGHDT and CDR2 YNNKEL (reference sequence). V was clipped by 2 bases and J by 1 base, with 17 bases between them. CDR3 nucleotides: TGTGCCAGCAGCCAATATAGGGGGTATATGGCCCAAGAGACCCAGTACTTC. This translates into CASSQYRGYMAQETQYF.

The chain uses TRBV3-1 (or the pseudogene TRBV3-2) and TRBJ1-1; maybe TRBD1 (6 bases). The germline CDR1 and CDR2 sequences are LGHDT and YNNKEL (reference sequence). The CDR3 has 12 amino acids. V lost 3 bases, J lost 9 bases, and 11 bases lay in between. The CDR3 bases are TGTGCCAGCAGCCACCAGGACAGCCAAGCTTTCTTT. This gives the protein CASSHQDSQAFF.

This chain uses TRBV27 with TRBJ1-1; a possible D gene is TRBD1 (6 bases). In germline, CDR1 is MNHEY, CDR2 SMNVEV (reference sequence). The CDR3 loop spans 14 amino acids. The germline V and J ends were trimmed by 5 bases and 5 bases, with 15 bases remaining between them. CDR3 sequence (DNA): TGTGCCAGCAGTCCAGGGGTGGGGTGGACTGAAGCTTTCTTT. This gives the protein CASSPGVGWTEAFF.

The gene calls are TRBV13 and TRBJ2-6, with TRBD1 as a possible D gene (5 bases). Between the trimmed V and J ends, which lost 5 bases and 0 bases, there was a span of 14 bases. This CDR3 is built from 17 residues. Looked up from germline, CDR1 is PRHDT and CDR2 is FYEKMQ (reference sequence). The CDR3, as DNA: TGTGCCAGCAGCGAACAGGTTTCTGTCTCTGGGGCCAACGTCCTGACTTTC. Translating gives CASSEQVSVSGANVLTF.

V is TRBV3-1 (or the pseudogene TRBV3-2) and J is TRBJ1-5; maybe TRBD1 (5 bases). The CDR3 totals 15 residues. Between the trimmed V and J ends, which lost 4 bases and 2 bases, there was a span of 12 bases. The germline CDR1 and CDR2 sequences are LGHDT and YNNKEL (reference sequence). Here the CDR3 reads CASSPTTGGNQPQHF. The CDR3, as DNA: TGTGCCAGCAGCCCGACAACGGGGGGCAATCAGCCCCAGCATTTT.

The chain employs TRBV19 and TRBJ2-1; 8 nucleotides line up with TRBD2. Germline V gene lookup returns CDR1 LNHDA and CDR2 SQIVND (reference sequence). This CDR3 region has 15 residues. The ends lost 3 bases at V and 5 bases at J; junction bases unmatched: 6. The CDR3 region is CASSIDGGGNNEQFF. CDR3 in DNA: TGTGCCAGTAGTATTGATGGCGGGGGGAACAATGAGCAGTTCTTC.

The genes are TRBV5-1 and TRBJ2-2; no firm D call. V dropped 3 bases and J dropped 6 bases, with 12 bases sitting between them. CDR3 length: 14 residues. Looked up from germline, CDR1 is SGHRS and CDR2 is YFSETQ. The CDR3 DNA reads TGCGCCAGCAGCTGGCGGCCTTCTGCCGGGGAGCTGTTTTTT. Its translation is CASSWRPSAGELFF.

To note about this clone: This specimen includes other DNA sequences encoding the same CDR3. The chain's CDR3 is CASSLDGKNQPQHF. CDR3 DNA: TGTGCCAGCAGCTTGGACGGGAAAAATCAGCCCCAGCATTTT. The chain employs TRBV5-4 and TRBJ1-5; D not resolved. This CDR3 has 14 residues. V lost 0 bases to trimming and J lost 4 bases, with 8 bases between them. The germline V gene has CDR1 SGHNT and CDR2 YYREEE (reference sequence).

The sample holds a few counts of this clone. V and J are TRBV11-2 and TRBJ2-7; D is possibly TRBD2 (7 bases). The CDR3 contains 14 residues. Germline-derived CDR1 and CDR2 are SGHAT and FQNNGV. Between the trimmed V and J ends, which lost 2 bases and 2 bases, there was a span of 10 bases. The CDR3 region is CASSLRGGAYEQYF. The CDR3 DNA reads TGTGCCAGCAGCTTAAGAGGGGGGGCCTACGAGCAGTACTTC.

The rearrangement joins TRBV24-1 to TRBJ2-3; possibly TRBD1 for D (5 bases). The germline V gene has CDR1 KGHDR and CDR2 SFDVKD. The CDR3 covers 14 residues. The germline V and J ends were trimmed by 5 bases and 1 base, with 9 bases remaining between them. The CDR3 bases are TGTGCCACCAGTGCCCAACAGGGCACAGATACGCAGTATTTT. This gives the protein CATSAQQGTDTQYF.

The rearrangement joins TRBV6-5 to TRBJ2-7; 8 nucleotides align to TRBD1. Germline V lookup: CDR1 MNHEY, CDR2 SVGAGI. V gave up 7 bases and J gave up 2 bases; unmatched junction bases: 10. This CDR3 spans 15 amino acids. CDR3 nucleotide sequence: TGTGCCAGCACCATGGACAGGGCCCCAACCTACGAGCAGTACTTC. Its protein is CASTMDRAPTYEQYF.

The CDR3 nucleotides read TGTGCCAGTAGTAACCGCCAGGGGGAGAATGGCTACACCTTC. Translated, it gives CASSNRQGENGYTF. The rearrangement uses TRBV19 and TRBJ1-2; TRBD1 aligns across 7 bases. This CDR3 has 14 residues. Germline CDR1 reads LNHDA; CDR2 reads SQIVND (reference sequence). Trimming at V came to 4 bases and at J to 6 bases, leaving 8 bases not matched to a gene.

The chain has TRBV30 and TRBJ2-3, with D maybe TRBD2 (5 bases). Germline CDR1 and CDR2: GTSNPN and SVGIG (reference sequence). This CDR3 spans 12 amino acids. The V gene lost 3 bases and the J gene lost 1 base, with 5 bases spanning the gap. The CDR3 region is CAWSGGTDTQYF. CDR3 coding DNA: TGTGCCTGGAGCGGGGGCACAGATACGCAGTATTTT.

This chain's CDR3 is CASSFSLVDEQFF. The CDR3 DNA reads as TGCGCCAGCAGCTTTTCGCTAGTGGATGAGCAGTTCTTC. The chain has TRBV5-1 and TRBJ2-1; D is uncertain. V was cut by 2 bases and J by 8 bases, with 11 bases left in between. Germline V gives CDR1 SGHRS, CDR2 YFSETQ. CDR3 length: 13 residues.

The chain combines TRBV7-8 with TRBJ2-1; 7 bases align to TRBD1. Trimming cost V 5 bases and J 9 bases; bases outside gene matches: 10. The CDR3 loop spans 14 amino acids. Germline CDR1 SGHVS, CDR2 FQNEAQ. The CDR3 region has the DNA TGTGCCAGCAGCATAGGGGGCGTGGTGGGTGAGCAGTTCTTC. It translates to CASSIGGVVGEQFF.